This T cell receptor beta chain is from a study of blood T cells in healthy people across ages (dated by TCRdb to between 2014 and 2017). Some background on the complete study: Template switching captured roughly one uniquely barcoded TCR beta cDNA molecule per two T cells in model experiments. To track age-related changes in TCR beta repertoire diversity, the study relied on deep sequencing normalized with unique cDNA molecular identifiers. The donors were divided into four age groups: young (average about 16 years), middle-aged (around 41), aged (roughly 60) and long-lived (about 90). To avoid experimental bias, donors of different ages were distributed randomly across sequencing lanes. For two donors (one aged 18 to 30 and one aged 80 or older), the study analyzed two additional independent replicas of 1 million unique cDNA reads from the same blood draw. Results the study describes overall, beyond this receptor: A strong correlation was found between observed TCR beta diversity and the percentage of naive T cells measured by flow cytometry. Because the CMV infection status of the donors was unknown, age-related changes in expanded clonotypes may potentially have been confounded. Observed TCR beta diversity per million T cells fell roughly linearly with age, and a significant reduction was already apparent by age around 44. Compared with the aged group, the long-lived group had more naive CD4+ T cells, fewer expanded clones and increased TCR diversity, suggesting age selection. Conclusive comparison of naive and antigen-experienced compartments was prevented by the profiling of bulk unsorted PBMCs. Estimates of total diversity based on one million sequenced T cells were regarded as lower bounds and as underestimates.

From a lookup of the germline V gene, CDR1 and CDR2 are SGHVS and FNYEAQ. The cysteine opens and the phenylalanine closes a CDR3 of 17 amino acids. Just the 51-base CDR3 DNA is kept, in frame starting at base 1. The germline V and J ends show losses of 4 bases and 0 bases respectively, and no gene match explains 5 bases of the junction. The library was prepared using 5' RACE. Sequencing was performed on an Illumina HiSeq 2500. A second PCR of about 7 to 12 cycles was performed with a sample-barcoded 5' primer and a J-beta primer mix. A unique molecular identifier was introduced onto each TCR beta cDNA molecule by a template-switch 5' adaptor carrying 12 random nucleotides. Each sample yielded at least 3 million CDR3-containing paired-end reads. The Mint cDNA synthesis kit, primed by a TRBC-specific oligonucleotide, was used to synthesize first-strand cDNA from all RNA. Following uracil-DNA glycosylase treatment, all cDNA underwent a first 18-cycle PCR with the universal primers M1SS and BC2_uni_R. Per the source publication's procedure: For normalization, 1 million high-quality reads, each with a distinct molecular identifier, were randomly selected from each sample. Instead of being binned into consensus sequences, reads that shared molecular identifiers were thrown out. MiTCR, run with a Q25 quality threshold and the strictest error-elimination algorithm, handled CDR3 identification, clonotype clustering and error correction. Lower-bound total TCR beta diversity was estimated with a nonparametric unseen species model using Euler transformation. In-frame beta chains were kept once TCRdb had trimmed the public reads at Q25 with fastp and called clones with MiXCR. Duplicate CDR3 protein sequences are folded into a single record with the most common DNA and genes. The V and J calls were determined by TCRdb, not by the authors. Recorded for this sample are hundreds of thousands of distinct CDR3 sequences; approximately 67% of them occurred a single time. The ten largest clones represent 28% of the sample.

This clonotype came up once. Its antigen remains undetermined. No per-base quality is available; no much larger clone lies one base away. The donors were about 40 Caucasian individuals from Russia, aged 6 to 90 years, who were systemically healthy. About 10 milliliters of peripheral blood were drawn from each donor into EDTA-treated Vacutainer tubes. Ficoll-Paque density-gradient centrifugation was used to isolate PBMCs, with at least 6 million obtained per sample. Trizol reagent was used to extract total RNA from the PBMCs, yielding at least 5 micrograms per sample. For every donor, flow cytometry on a PBMC aliquot measured the percentage of naive CD45RAhigh/CD27high T cells.

This TCR came from a young man in good health. The chain uses TRBV7-6 and TRBJ2-3; 12 bases in the junction line up with TRBD2. The sequencing input was blood. The DNA is as follows: TGTGCCAGCAGCTCCCGGACTAGCGGGGCTAGCACAGATACGCAGTATTTT. It codes for CASSSRTSGASTDTQYF.